The following is a TCR beta chain sequence with its context. V was shortened by 5 bases and J by 6 bases, with 11 bases between the two germline ends. The CDR3 loop spans 12 amino acids. Germline CDR1 is MNHEY and CDR2 is SVGEGT. This specimen belongs to a study of blood T cell repertoires in COVID-19. The wider study: Researchers got acute and convalescent COVID-19 samples from the United States, Italy and Spain. T cells, B-cell-depleted T cells, or PBMCs provided the cDNA or gDNA that served as material.

As processed by the authors: Nucleated cell counts were estimated from reference gene primer amplification. TCRdb's copy holds only in-frame clones and misses some; the assay was immunoSEQ multiplex PCR. V, J and clone size reflect that table, while D and trimming were determined from the DNA. The data hold some 100,000 clones, with around 90% observed a single time. The chain combines TRBV6-2 or TRBV6-3 with TRBJ2-7, with D hard to call. The sequence derives from a man between 65 and 85 years old with acute or convalescent COVID-19. Sequencing was performed on peripheral blood. The CDR3 region has the DNA TGTGCCAGCAGTCTACCCACCCCCGAGCAGTACTTC. It specifies CASSLPTPEQYF.